The source of this T cell receptor beta chain is a study of Graves' ophthalmopathy and Graves' hyperthyroidism. TCR beta CDR3 regions were amplified from RNA transcripts. HTBI-primed RT-PCR formed the first round, and a multiplex PCR formed the second. TCRdb used MiXCR to reprocess the multiplex PCR reads, holding one entry per CDR3 protein. Here the sample spans about 57,000 distinct CDR3 sequences, about half being singletons. This clonotype was seen ten or more times. Sequenced sample: peripheral blood. This clonotype was obtained from an adult woman with Graves' ophthalmopathy.

CDR3 nucleotides: TGTGCCAGCACTAAATGGGCTAGCGAGAGACAGCTCTACGAGCAGTACTTC. It yields the protein CASTKWASERQLYEQYF. The chain employs TRBV6-6 and TRBJ2-7, with D possibly being TRBD2 (6 bases). The CDR3 has 17 amino acids. CDR1 and CDR2 from the germline V gene are MNHNY and SVGAGI (reference sequence). V lost 7 bases and J 3 bases, leaving 25 bases between the germline ends.